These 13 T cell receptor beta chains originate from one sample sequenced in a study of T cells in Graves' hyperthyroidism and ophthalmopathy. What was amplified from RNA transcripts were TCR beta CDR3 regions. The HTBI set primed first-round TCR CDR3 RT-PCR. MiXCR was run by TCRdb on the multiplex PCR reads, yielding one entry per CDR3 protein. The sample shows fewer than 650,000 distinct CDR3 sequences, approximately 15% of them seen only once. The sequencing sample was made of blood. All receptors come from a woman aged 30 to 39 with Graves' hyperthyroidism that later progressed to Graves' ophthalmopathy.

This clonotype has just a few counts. The CDR3 coding sequence is TGTGCCAGCAGCCAAGACGATTGGCAGTTCTTC. This gives the protein CASSQDDWQFF. The chain couples TRBV4-2 to TRBJ2-1; no reliable D call. The CDR3 has 11 amino acids. V lost 0 bases and J 12 bases, leaving 6 bases between the germline ends. Germline assignment: CDR1 LGHNA and CDR2 YNFKEQ.

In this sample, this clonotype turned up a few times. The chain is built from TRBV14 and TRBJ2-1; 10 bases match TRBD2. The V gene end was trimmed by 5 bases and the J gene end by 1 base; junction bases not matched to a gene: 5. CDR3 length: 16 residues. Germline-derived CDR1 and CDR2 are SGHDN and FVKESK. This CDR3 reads CASSGLAGASYNEQFF. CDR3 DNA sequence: TGTGCCAGCAGCGGTCTAGCGGGAGCGTCCTACAATGAGCAGTTCTTC. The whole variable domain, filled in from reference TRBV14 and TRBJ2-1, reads EAGVTQFPSHSVIEKGQTVTLRCDPISGHDNLYWYRRVMGKEIKFLLHFVKESKQDESGMPNNRFLAERTGGTYSTLKVQPAELEDSGVYFCASSGLAGASYNEQFFGPGTRLTVL.

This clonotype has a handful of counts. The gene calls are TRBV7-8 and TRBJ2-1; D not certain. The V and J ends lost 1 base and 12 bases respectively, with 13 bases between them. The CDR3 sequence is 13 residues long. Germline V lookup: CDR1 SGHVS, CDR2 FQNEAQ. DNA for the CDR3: TGTGCCAGCAGCTTAGATTTTGTCTCGCGGCAGTTCTTC. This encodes CASSLDFVSRQFF.

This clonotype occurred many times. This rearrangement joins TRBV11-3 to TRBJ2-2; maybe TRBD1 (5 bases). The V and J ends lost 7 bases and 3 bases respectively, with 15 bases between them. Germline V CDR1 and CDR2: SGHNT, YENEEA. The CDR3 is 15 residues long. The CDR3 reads CASKDMGRDTGELFF. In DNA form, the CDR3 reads TGTGCCAGCAAGGATATGGGGCGCGACACCGGGGAGCTGTTTTTT.

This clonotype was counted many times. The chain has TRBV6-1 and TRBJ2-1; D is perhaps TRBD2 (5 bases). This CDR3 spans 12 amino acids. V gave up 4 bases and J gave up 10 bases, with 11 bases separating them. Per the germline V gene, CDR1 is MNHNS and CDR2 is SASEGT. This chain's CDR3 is CASSAPRGEQFF. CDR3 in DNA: TGTGCCAGCAGTGCCCCGAGAGGGGAGCAGTTCTTC.

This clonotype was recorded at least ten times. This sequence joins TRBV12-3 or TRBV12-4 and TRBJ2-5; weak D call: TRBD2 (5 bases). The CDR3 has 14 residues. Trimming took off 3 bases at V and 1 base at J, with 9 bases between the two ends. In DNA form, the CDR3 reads TGTGCCAGCAGTTTCGGGGTGGGCCAAGAGACCCAGTACTTC. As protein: CASSFGVGQETQYF.

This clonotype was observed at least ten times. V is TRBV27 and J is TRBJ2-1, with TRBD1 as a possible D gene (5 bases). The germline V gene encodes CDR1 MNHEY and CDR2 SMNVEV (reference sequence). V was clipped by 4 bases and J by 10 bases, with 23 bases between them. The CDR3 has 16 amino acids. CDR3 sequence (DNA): TGTGCCAGCAGTTGGAGCGTAGCCAGGGCTCAGAGGGAGCAGTTCTTC. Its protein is CASSWSVARAQREQFF.

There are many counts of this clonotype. The DNA for the CDR3 is TGTGCCAGCAGTGAGAGAAAGGAACTAGCGGGAGTAGGAGAGACCCAGTACTTC. This encodes CASSERKELAGVGETQYF. The rearrangement uses TRBV25-1 and TRBJ2-5; 11 bases are a match to TRBD2. Per germline, CDR1 MGHDK and CDR2 SYGVNS. V shed 3 bases, J shed 4 bases, and the junction held 13 bases outside the gene matches. The length of the CDR3 is 18 residues. The variable domain in full, with the rest retrieved from reference TRBV25-1 and TRBJ2-5, is EADIYQTPRYLVIGTGKKITLECSQTMGHDKMYWYQQDPGMELHLIHYSYGVNSTEKGDLSSESTVSRIRTEHFPLTLESARPSHTSQYLCASSERKELAGVGETQYFGPGTRLLVL.

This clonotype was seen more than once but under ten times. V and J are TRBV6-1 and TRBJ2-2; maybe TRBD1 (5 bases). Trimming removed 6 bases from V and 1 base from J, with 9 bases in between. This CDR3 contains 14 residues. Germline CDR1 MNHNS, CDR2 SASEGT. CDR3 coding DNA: TGTGCCAGCAGGGGGCCTAGGAACACCGGGGAGCTGTTTTTT. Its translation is CASRGPRNTGELFF.

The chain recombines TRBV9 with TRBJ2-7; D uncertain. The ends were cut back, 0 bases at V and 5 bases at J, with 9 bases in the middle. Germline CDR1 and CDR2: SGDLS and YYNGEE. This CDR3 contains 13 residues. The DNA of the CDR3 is TGTGCCAGCAGCGTAGAGGTCAAGGACGAGCAGTACTTC. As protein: CASSVEVKDEQYF.

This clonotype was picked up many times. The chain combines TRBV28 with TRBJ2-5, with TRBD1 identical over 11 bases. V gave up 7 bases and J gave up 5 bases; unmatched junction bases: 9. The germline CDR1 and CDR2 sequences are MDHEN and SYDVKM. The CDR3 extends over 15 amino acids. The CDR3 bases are TGTGCCAGCAATTCCGGGACAGGGGGTTGGGAGACCCAGTACTTC. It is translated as CASNSGTGGWETQYF.

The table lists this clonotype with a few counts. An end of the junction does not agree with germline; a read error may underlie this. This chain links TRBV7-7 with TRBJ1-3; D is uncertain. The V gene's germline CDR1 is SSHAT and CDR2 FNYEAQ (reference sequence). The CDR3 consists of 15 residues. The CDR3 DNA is TGTGCTAGCAGCTTAGACGCAAGCTCTGGAAACACCATATATTTT. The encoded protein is CASSLDASSGNTIYF.

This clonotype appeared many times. The CDR3 is CAWSPGSETEAFF. In DNA, the CDR3 is TGTGCCTGGAGCCCAGGAAGTGAAACTGAAGCTTTCTTT. The chain is built from TRBV30 and TRBJ1-1; D not resolved. Germline V gene sequence: CDR1 GTSNPN, CDR2 SVGIG (reference sequence). The CDR3 totals 13 residues. Trimming removed 3 bases from V and 5 bases from J, with 13 bases in between. Drawing the rest from reference TRBV30 and TRBJ1-1, the complete variable domain is SQTIHQWPATLVQPVGSPLSLECTVEGTSNPNLYWYRQAAGRGLQLLFYSVGIGQISSEVPQNLSASRPQDRQFILSSKKLLLSDSGFYLCAWSPGSETEAFFGQGTRLTVV.